A selection of T cell receptor beta chains follows, all from one sample in a study of shared clonotypes between healthy human individuals. Profiled with immunoSEQ multiplex PCR; TCRdb holds only in-frame clones, not every one. The table lists around 500,000 clones, approximately 82% of them singletons. The sample taken for sequencing was PBMCs. These receptors came from a woman between 35 and 50 years old in good health. Some clones in this sample may be carry-over from other donors' samples. Both conserved end residues are part of each CDR3. The order of the fields is CDR3 DNA, CDR3 protein, D gene, clone size, V gene, J gene. D genes are given only for firm matches. A clone size is listed for some rows: how often the clone was seen (once, few, many), or a class if it is expanded.

DNA: TGTGCCAGTAGAGGGGGACTAGGAACAGATACGCAGTATTTT
CDR3: CASRGGLGTDTQYF
D: TRBD2
size: many
V: TRBV19
J: TRBJ2-3

DNA: TGCAGCGTTGCAGGCTACAATGAGCAGTTCTTC
CDR3: CSVAGYNEQFF
D: .
size: .
V: TRBV29-1
J: TRBJ2-1

DNA: TGTGCCAGCAGCTCCGGGGGTCCTGATCAGTTCTTC
CDR3: CASSSGGPDQFF
D: .
size: .
V: TRBV7-8
J: TRBJ2-1

DNA: TGTGCCAGCAGCGTAGTGTCTAGCGGGAGTGTAAGAACCGGGGAGCTGTTTTTT
CDR3: CASSVVSSGSVRTGELFF
D: TRBD2
size: .
V: TRBV9
J: TRBJ2-2

DNA: TGTGCCAGCAGCCAAGATGGCGAAAGCACAGACACGCAGTATTTT
CDR3: CASSQDGESTDTQYF
D: .
size: .
V: TRBV4-2
J: TRBJ2-3

DNA: TGTGCCAGCAGTTCCCGATCTAGCGGGAGGTCGGATGAGCAGTTCTTC
CDR3: CASSSRSSGRSDEQFF
D: TRBD2
size: .
V: TRBV28
J: TRBJ2-1

DNA: TGTGCCAGCAGTTTACTCGGCGGGAGAGGGACAGATACGCAGTATTTT
CDR3: CASSLLGGRGTDTQYF
D: TRBD2
size: .
V: TRBV27
J: TRBJ2-3

DNA: TGTGCCAGCAGTGAGAGTTCAGGGATCACTGAAGCTTTCTTT
CDR3: CASSESSGITEAFF
D: .
size: .
V: TRBV2
J: TRBJ1-1

DNA: TGTGCCAGCAGACACAATCAGCAAGAGACCCAGTACTTC
CDR3: CASRHNQQETQYF
D: .
size: many
V: TRBV25-1
J: TRBJ2-5

DNA: TGTGCCAGCAGCGTTGTGGCCCAGCCCCAGCATTTT
CDR3: CASSVVAQPQHF
D: .
size: .
V: TRBV9
J: TRBJ1-5

DNA: TGTGCCAGCAGCTTGGTAGCGGGAGGTGGGGTAACCGGGGAGCTGTTTTTT
CDR3: CASSLVAGGGVTGELFF
D: TRBD2
size: .
V: TRBV5-4
J: TRBJ2-2

DNA: TGTGCCAGCAGCCCCCAACCCTCGTACGGCGGGGAGCTGTTTTTT
CDR3: CASSPQPSYGGELFF
D: .
size: .
V: TRBV9
J: TRBJ2-2

DNA: TGTGCCAGCAGTGAAACAGGGGTGAACACTGAAGCTTTCTTT
CDR3: CASSETGVNTEAFF
D: TRBD1
size: .
V: TRBV6-1
J: TRBJ1-1

DNA: TGTGCCACCAGCATTTACACGGGACAGGGGGAAGAGACCCAGTACTTC
CDR3: CATSIYTGQGEETQYF
D: TRBD1
size: .
V: TRBV15
J: TRBJ2-5

DNA: TGTGCCAGCAGCCCGATCGGACAGGTGAGGCGGACGCAGTATTTT
CDR3: CASSPIGQVRRTQYF
D: TRBD1
size: .
V: TRBV5-8
J: TRBJ2-3

DNA: TGTGCCAGCAGCTTAGAGCGGCAGTCAACCTACGAGCAGTACTTC
CDR3: CASSLERQSTYEQYF
D: .
size: .
V: TRBV7-8
J: TRBJ2-7

DNA: TGTGCCAGCATGCTAGCGGAGAATTCCTACGAGCAGTACTTC
CDR3: CASMLAENSYEQYF
D: TRBD2
size: .
V: TRBV6-5
J: TRBJ2-7

DNA: TGTGCCAGCAGTTTAGGAGGTAGCGGGAGGGCCCCGGATACGCAGTATTTT
CDR3: CASSLGGSGRAPDTQYF
D: TRBD2
size: .
V: TRBV28
J: TRBJ2-3

DNA: TGTGCCAGCAGTTTATTACTCGGTGGCAGGTCAAATCAGCCCCAGCATTTT
CDR3: CASSLLLGGRSNQPQHF
D: .
size: .
V: TRBV28
J: TRBJ1-5

DNA: TGCGCCAGCAGCCTTACCGGGACCATCTTGAACACTGAAGCTTTCTTT
CDR3: CASSLTGTILNTEAFF
D: .
size: .
V: TRBV5-1
J: TRBJ1-1

DNA: TGTGCCAGCAGCTTAGGGACCGGGACAGGGATTGGGTACGAGCAGTACTTC
CDR3: CASSLGTGTGIGYEQYF
D: TRBD1
size: .
V: TRBV7-6
J: TRBJ2-7

DNA: TGTGCCAGTAGTAGGGCTATTCTGGGAGAGCGCAATCAGCCCCAGCATTTT
CDR3: CASSRAILGERNQPQHF
D: .
size: .
V: TRBV19
J: TRBJ1-5

DNA: TGCAGTGCCGACAGGGGCTATGGCTACACCTTC
CDR3: CSADRGYGYTF
D: TRBD1
size: .
V: TRBV20-1
J: TRBJ1-2

DNA: TGTGCCACCAGCAGAGATAAAGCTCTCCCCTACGAGCAGTACTTC
CDR3: CATSRDKALPYEQYF
D: .
size: .
V: TRBV15
J: TRBJ2-7

DNA: TGCAGCGCGAAGGGGGCGATGAACACTGAAGCTTTCTTT
CDR3: CSAKGAMNTEAFF
D: TRBD1
size: few
V: TRBV29-1
J: TRBJ1-1

DNA: TGCGCCAGCAGCCATACACCGAGCGGGAGGACTTCCTACGAGCAGTACTTC
CDR3: CASSHTPSGRTSYEQYF
D: TRBD2
size: .
V: TRBV5-1
J: TRBJ2-7

DNA: TGTGCCAGCAGCCAGGACCTAGCGGGAGCAGATACGCAGTATTTT
CDR3: CASSQDLAGADTQYF
D: TRBD2
size: .
V: TRBV4-2
J: TRBJ2-3

DNA: TGCGCCAGCAGCTCCGGGGCAGGTGGTAACACTGAAGCTTTCTTT
CDR3: CASSSGAGGNTEAFF
D: .
size: .
V: TRBV5-1
J: TRBJ1-1